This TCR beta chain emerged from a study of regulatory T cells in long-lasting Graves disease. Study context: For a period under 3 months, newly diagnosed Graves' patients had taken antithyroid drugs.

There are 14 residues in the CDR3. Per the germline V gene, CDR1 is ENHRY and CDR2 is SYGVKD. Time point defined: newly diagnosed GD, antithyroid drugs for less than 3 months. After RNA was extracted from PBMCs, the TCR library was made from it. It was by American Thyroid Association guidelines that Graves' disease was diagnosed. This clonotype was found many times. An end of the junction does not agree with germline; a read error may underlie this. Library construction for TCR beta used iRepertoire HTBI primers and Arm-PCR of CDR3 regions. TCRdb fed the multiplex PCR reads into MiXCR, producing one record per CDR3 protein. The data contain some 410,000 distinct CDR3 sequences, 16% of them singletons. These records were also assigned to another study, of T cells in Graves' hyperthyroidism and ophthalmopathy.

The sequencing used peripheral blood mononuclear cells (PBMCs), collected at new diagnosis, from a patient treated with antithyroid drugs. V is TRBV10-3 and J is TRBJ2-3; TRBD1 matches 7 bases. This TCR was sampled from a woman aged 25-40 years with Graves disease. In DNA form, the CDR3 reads TGTGCCATCGGTGACAGGGATGGGACAGATACGCAGTATTTT. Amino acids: CAIGDRDGTDTQYF.